The 14 T cell receptor beta chains below were found in one sample sequenced in a study of blood T cells in healthy people across ages. A J-beta primer mix and a sample-barcoded 5' primer were used in a second PCR of roughly 7 to 12 cycles. A single record per CDR3 protein comes from TCRdb applying MiXCR to the 5' RACE reads. Of about 970,000 distinct CDR3 sequences listed, roughly half are singletons. The sequencing sample was made of blood. Receptors originate from a woman between 55 and 75 years old in good health.

This chain joins TRBV21-1 and TRBJ2-4. TRBV21-1 is marked as a pseudogene. This CDR3 has 12 residues. Written as DNA, the CDR3 is TGTGCCAGCAGTGTCGGGAAAAACATTCAGTACTTC. Its protein product is CASSVGKNIQYF.

The chain has TRBV4-2 and TRBJ1-2; D is possibly TRBD1 (5 bases). V was shortened by 0 bases and J by 1 base, with 9 bases between the two germline ends. The CDR3 is 15 amino acids. The germline CDR1 and CDR2 sequences are LGHNA and YNFKEQ. This chain's CDR3 is CASSQDEGLNYGYTF. In DNA, the CDR3 is TGTGCCAGCAGCCAAGATGAGGGACTTAACTATGGCTACACCTTC.

There are a few counts of this clonotype. The V call is TRBV2, the J call TRBJ2-7, with 8 bases that match TRBD1. After removal of 8 bases from V and 3 bases from J, the junction contained 9 bases not matched to a gene. The CDR3 loop spans 14 amino acids. Looked up from germline, CDR1 is SNHLY and CDR2 is FYNNEI. This chain's CDR3 is CASDSDRDNYEQYF. For the CDR3, the DNA is TGTGCCAGCGATTCGGACAGGGACAACTACGAGCAGTACTTC. Full variable domain (remainder filled in from reference TRBV2 and TRBJ2-7): EPEVTQTPSHQVTQMGQEVILRCVPISNHLYFYWYRQILGQKVEFLVSFYNNEISEKSEIFDDQFSVERPDGSNFTLKIRSTKLEDSAMYFCASDSDRDNYEQYFGPGTRLTVT.

The CDR3: CASSPPSSRDQETQYF. CDR3 in DNA: TGTGCCAGCAGCCCCCCCTCCAGCCGGGACCAAGAGACCCAGTACTTC. The rearrangement uses TRBV7-7 and TRBJ2-5; D call uncertain. V lost 5 bases, J lost 0 bases, and 16 bases lay in between. This CDR3 is 16 amino acids long. CDR1 is SSHAT, CDR2 FNYEAQ, per germline (reference sequence).

The V call is TRBV5-6, the J call TRBJ2-5; TRBD2 matches at 11 bases. The CDR3 consists of 19 residues. CDR1 is SGHDT and CDR2 is YYEEEE in the germline V gene. With 1 base clipped from V and 5 bases from J, the junction kept 16 bases outside the gene matches. CDR3 nucleotide sequence: TGTGCCAGCAGCTTGATGCTAGCGGGAGGCCTCGGGAATTGGGAGACCCAGTACTTC. Protein: CASSLMLAGGLGNWETQYF.

The genes are TRBV3-1 and TRBJ2-3, with D perhaps matching TRBD2 (6 bases). Deletions cut 0 bases from V and 7 bases from J, with 17 bases between. From germline, CDR1 is LGHDT and CDR2 YNNKEL (reference sequence). This CDR3 has 16 amino acids. CDR3 loop: CASSQEEGFGVNTQYF. The CDR3 DNA reads TGTGCCAGCAGCCAAGAGGAGGGTTTCGGGGTGAATACGCAGTATTTT.

This clonotype showed up just a few times. The chain links TRBV29-1 to TRBJ1-2; no clear D. Germline V gives CDR1 SQVTM, CDR2 ANQGSEA. The V and J ends lost 4 bases and 6 bases respectively, with 15 bases between them. The CDR3 runs to 13 residues. The CDR3 DNA follows: TGCAGCGTTGTCCTTTGGGGAGAAAATGGCTACACCTTC. Protein sequence: CSVVLWGENGYTF.

The chain couples TRBV11-2 to TRBJ1-4; no reliable D call. The V gene lost 1 base and the J gene lost 0 bases, with 15 bases spanning the gap. The V gene's germline CDR1 is SGHAT and CDR2 FQNNGV. The CDR3 extends over 18 amino acids. The CDR3 region is CASSLGYSLQATNEKLFF. The CDR3 region has the DNA TGTGCCAGCAGCTTAGGTTACAGCCTCCAGGCAACTAATGAAAAACTGTTTTTT.

The chain is built from TRBV6-2 or TRBV6-3 and TRBJ2-3, with TRBD2 matching over 11 bases. The junction had 3 bases not matched to a gene; V was cut back by 0 bases and J by 7 bases. The CDR3 is made up of 15 amino acids. Germline values: CDR1 MNHEY, CDR2 SVGEGT. The CDR3: CASSYSGTSGNTQYF. CDR3 in DNA: TGTGCCAGCAGTTACTCGGGGACTAGCGGAAATACGCAGTATTTT.

The V and J genes are TRBV5-1 and TRBJ1-2, with unresolved D. The CDR3 extends over 14 amino acids. V gave up 3 bases and J gave up 4 bases, with 13 bases separating them. Germline CDR1 SGHRS, CDR2 YFSETQ. For the CDR3, the DNA is TGCGCCAGCAGCTCGGACGGACCCCTCTATGGCTACACCTTC. Protein: CASSSDGPLYGYTF.

The rearrangement uses TRBV6-6 and TRBJ2-7; 13 bases line up with TRBD2. In germline, CDR1 is MNHNY, CDR2 SVGAGI (reference sequence). The V segment lost 4 bases and the J segment 0 bases; nucleotides outside the gene matches: 12. The CDR3 spans 19 residues. This chain's CDR3 is CASSSTGLTSGRSSYEQYF. CDR3 sequence (DNA): TGTGCCAGCAGTTCGACTGGATTGACTAGCGGGAGGAGCTCCTACGAGCAGTACTTC.

The chain carries TRBV7-2 and TRBJ2-7; D is possibly TRBD1 (5 bases). CDR1 is SGHTA and CDR2 is FQGNSA in the germline V gene. CDR3 size: 16 residues. The ends were cut back, 1 base at V and 0 bases at J, with 13 bases in the middle. The CDR3 bases are TGTGCCAGCAGCTTAGGGGGTGGACACAGCTCCTACGAGCAGTACTTC. This sequence encodes CASSLGGGHSSYEQYF.

This clonotype has a single count. The J gene is TRBJ2-1, the V gene TRBV20-1; 9 bases match TRBD2. V was clipped by 0 bases and J by 7 bases; unmatched bases: 7. The CDR3 totals 15 residues. The germline gives CDR1 DFQATT, CDR2 SNEGSKA (reference sequence). CDR3 sequence: CSARDSQREANEQFF. The CDR3, as DNA: TGCAGTGCTAGAGATAGCCAGCGGGAGGCGAATGAGCAGTTCTTC.

This chain joins TRBV21-1 and TRBJ2-7; the table's D gene call, TRBD1, was not cross checked with the DNA. The J call could be wrong; TRBJ2-5 is a better fit for the DNA end. TRBV21-1 is a known pseudogene. The CDR3 consists of 19 residues. CDR3 in DNA: TGTGCCAGCAGCACGGTTCCGCTTATGGTACAGGGGGCGAAGGAGACCCAGTACTTC. The encoded protein is CASSTVPLMVQGAKETQYF.